This T cell receptor (beta chain) is drawn from a study of cytomegalovirus exposure and HLA in healthy donors. Overall study results and limits: It was taken for granted in presence/absence analyses that sequencing depth across donors was roughly uniform.

With respect to this clone: Its antigen is undetermined.

The PCR ran on 60 Vbeta and 13 Jbeta primers. Using immunoSEQ multiplex PCR, the repertoire was profiled, and TCRdb retains in-frame clones only, with some absent. The repertoire holds 160,000 or so clones, with around 78% as singletons. This CDR3 is built from 13 residues. Germline loops: CDR1 LNHDA, CDR2 SQIVND (reference sequence). The V and J ends lost 9 bases and 8 bases, in that order; junction bases with no gene match: 11. The J gene is TRBJ1-1, the V gene TRBV19, with TRBD1 matching 8 bases. The sequencing input was PBMCs. This TCR derives from a woman aged 40-49 years in good health and CMV-seronegative. In nucleotides, the CDR3 is TGTGCCAGCGCCCAACTCCAGGGGGCGGAAGCTTTCTTT. It encodes CASAQLQGAEAFF.